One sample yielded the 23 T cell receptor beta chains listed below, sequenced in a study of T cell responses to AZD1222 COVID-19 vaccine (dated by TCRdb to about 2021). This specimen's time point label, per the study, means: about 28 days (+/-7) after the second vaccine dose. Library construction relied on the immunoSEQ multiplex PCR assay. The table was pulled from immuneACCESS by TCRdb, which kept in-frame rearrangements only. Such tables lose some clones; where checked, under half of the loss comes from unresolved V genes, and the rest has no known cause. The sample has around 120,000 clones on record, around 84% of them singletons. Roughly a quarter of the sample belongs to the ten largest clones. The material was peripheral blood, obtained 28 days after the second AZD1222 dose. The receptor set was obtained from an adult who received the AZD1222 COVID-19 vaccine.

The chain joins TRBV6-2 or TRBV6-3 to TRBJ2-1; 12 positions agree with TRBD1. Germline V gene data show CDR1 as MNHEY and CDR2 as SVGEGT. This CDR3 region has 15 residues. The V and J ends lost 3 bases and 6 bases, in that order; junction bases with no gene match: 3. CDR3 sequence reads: CASSYPGQGANEQFF. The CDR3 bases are TGTGCCAGCAGTTATCCGGGACAGGGGGCCAATGAGCAGTTCTTC.

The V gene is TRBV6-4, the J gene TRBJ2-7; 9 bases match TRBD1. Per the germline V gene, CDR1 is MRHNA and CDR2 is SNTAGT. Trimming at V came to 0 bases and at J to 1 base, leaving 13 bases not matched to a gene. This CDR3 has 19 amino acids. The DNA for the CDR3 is TGTGCCAGCAGTGACTCCGAAAAAACCACAGGGGGCTCTTCCTACGAGCAGTACTTC. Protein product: CASSDSEKTTGGSSYEQYF.

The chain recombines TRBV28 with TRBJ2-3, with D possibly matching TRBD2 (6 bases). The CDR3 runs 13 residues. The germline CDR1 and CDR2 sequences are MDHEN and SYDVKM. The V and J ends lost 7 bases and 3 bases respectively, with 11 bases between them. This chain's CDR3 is CASIPGRTDTQYF. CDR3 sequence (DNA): TGTGCCAGCATTCCAGGGAGGACAGATACGCAGTATTTT.

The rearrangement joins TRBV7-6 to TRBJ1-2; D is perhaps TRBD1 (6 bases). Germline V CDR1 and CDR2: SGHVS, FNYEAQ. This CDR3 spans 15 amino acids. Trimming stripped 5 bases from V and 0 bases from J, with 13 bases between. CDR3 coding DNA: TGTGCCAGCAGCCACATACAGGGAGCTAACTATGGCTACACCTTC. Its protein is CASSHIQGANYGYTF.

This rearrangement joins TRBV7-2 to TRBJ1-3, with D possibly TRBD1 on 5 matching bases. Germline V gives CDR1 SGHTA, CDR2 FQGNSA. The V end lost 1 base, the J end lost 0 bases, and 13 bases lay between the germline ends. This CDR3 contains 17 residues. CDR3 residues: CASSLGRQGDSGNTIYF. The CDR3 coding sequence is TGTGCCAGCAGCTTAGGAAGGCAGGGAGACTCTGGAAACACCATATATTTT.

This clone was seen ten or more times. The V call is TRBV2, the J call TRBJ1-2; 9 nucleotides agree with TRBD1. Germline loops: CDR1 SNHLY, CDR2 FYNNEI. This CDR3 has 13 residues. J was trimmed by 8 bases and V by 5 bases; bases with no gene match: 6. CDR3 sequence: CASSLQGARGYTF. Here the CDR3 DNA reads TGTGCCAGCAGTTTACAGGGGGCGAGGGGCTACACCTTC.

CDR3 DNA: TGTGCCACCAGCAGAGCGGTCCAGGGGGGGAATGAAAAACTGTTTTTT. Residues: CATSRAVQGGNEKLFF. V usage is TRBV15 and J usage is TRBJ1-4; 7 bases match TRBD1. CDR3 length: 16 residues. Germline V gene data show CDR1 as LNHNV and CDR2 as YYDKDF (reference sequence). After removal of 1 base from V and 5 bases from J, the junction contained 7 bases not matched to a gene.

In DNA form, the CDR3 reads TGTGCCAGCAGTTCCCCGGGAACCAATTCACCCCTCCACTTT. This codes for CASSSPGTNSPLHF. V gene TRBV6-5 combines with J gene TRBJ1-6; D call uncertain. V dropped 4 bases and J dropped 7 bases, with 11 bases sitting between them. Germline loops: CDR1 MNHEY, CDR2 SVGAGI. The CDR3 totals 14 residues.

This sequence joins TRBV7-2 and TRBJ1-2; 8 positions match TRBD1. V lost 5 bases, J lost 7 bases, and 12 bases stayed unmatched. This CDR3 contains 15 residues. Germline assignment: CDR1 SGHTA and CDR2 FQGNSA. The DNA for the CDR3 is TGTGCCAGCAGCCCGGGACAGGAGGGACTTGGTGGCTACACCTTC. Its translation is CASSPGQEGLGGYTF. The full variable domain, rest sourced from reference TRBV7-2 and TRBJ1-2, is GAGVSQSPSNKVTEKGKDVELRCDPISGHTALYWYRQSLGQGLEFLIYFQGNSAPDKSGLPSDRFSAERTGGSVSTLTIQRTQQEDSAVYLCASSPGQEGLGGYTFGSGTRLTVV.

The CDR3 DNA reads TGTGCCAGCTCACCCCCAGGGGTTGAAAAACTGTTTTTT. Its protein is CASSPPGVEKLFF. The genes are TRBV18 and TRBJ1-4; perhaps TRBD1 as D (6 bases). The CDR3 runs 13 residues. The germline V and J ends were trimmed by 3 bases and 7 bases, with 9 bases remaining between them. Germline CDR1 KGHSH, CDR2 LQKENI. The whole variable domain, filled in from reference TRBV18 and TRBJ1-4, reads NAGVMQNPRHLVRRRGQEARLRCSPMKGHSHVYWYRQLPEEGLKFMVYLQKENIIDESGMPKERFSAEFPKEGPSILRIQQVVRGDSAAYFCASSPPGVEKLFFGSGTQLSVL.

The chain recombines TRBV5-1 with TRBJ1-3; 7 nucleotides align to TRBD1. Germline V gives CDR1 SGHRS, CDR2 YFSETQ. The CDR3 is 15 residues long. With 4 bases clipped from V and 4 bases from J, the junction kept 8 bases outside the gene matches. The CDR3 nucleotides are TGCGCCAGCAGCCGCGGGACAGCTGACGGAAACACCATATATTTT. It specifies CASSRGTADGNTIYF.

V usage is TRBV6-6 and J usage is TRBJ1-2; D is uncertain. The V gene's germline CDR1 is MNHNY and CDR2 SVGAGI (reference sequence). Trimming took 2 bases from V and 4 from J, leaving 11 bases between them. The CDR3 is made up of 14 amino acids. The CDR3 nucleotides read TGTGCCAGCAGTTACCCCGACACCCTCTATGGCTACACCTTC. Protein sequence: CASSYPDTLYGYTF.

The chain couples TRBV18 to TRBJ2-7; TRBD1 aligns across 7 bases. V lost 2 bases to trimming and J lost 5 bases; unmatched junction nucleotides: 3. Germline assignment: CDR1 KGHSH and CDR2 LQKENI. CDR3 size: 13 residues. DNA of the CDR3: TGTGCCAGCTCACCAACTCAGGGGGACGAGCAGTACTTC. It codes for CASSPTQGDEQYF.

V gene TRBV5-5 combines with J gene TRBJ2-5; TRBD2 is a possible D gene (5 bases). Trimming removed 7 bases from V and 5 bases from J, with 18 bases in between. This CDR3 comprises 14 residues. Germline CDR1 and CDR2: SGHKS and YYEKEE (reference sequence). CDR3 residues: CASVKTGTGETQYF. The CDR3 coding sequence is TGTGCCAGCGTCAAAACCGGCACGGGGGAGACCCAGTACTTC.

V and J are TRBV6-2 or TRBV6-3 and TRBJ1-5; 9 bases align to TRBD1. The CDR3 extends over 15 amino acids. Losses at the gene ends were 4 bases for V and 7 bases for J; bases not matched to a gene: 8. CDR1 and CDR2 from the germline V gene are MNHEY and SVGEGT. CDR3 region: CASSSPQGARQPQHF. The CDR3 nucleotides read TGTGCCAGCAGTTCCCCACAGGGGGCGAGGCAGCCCCAGCATTTT.

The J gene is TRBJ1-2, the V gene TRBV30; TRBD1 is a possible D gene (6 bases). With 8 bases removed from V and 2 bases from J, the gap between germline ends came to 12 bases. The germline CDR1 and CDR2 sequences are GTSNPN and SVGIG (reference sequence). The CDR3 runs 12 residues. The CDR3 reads CAARQANYGYTF. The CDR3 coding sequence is TGTGCCGCCAGACAGGCCAACTATGGCTACACCTTC.

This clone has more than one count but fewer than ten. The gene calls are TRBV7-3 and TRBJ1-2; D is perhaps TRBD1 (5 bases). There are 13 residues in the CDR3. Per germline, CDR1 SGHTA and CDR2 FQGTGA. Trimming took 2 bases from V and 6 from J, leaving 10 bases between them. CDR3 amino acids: CASSLEGRHGYTF. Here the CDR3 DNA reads TGTGCCAGCAGCTTAGAGGGGAGACATGGCTACACCTTC.

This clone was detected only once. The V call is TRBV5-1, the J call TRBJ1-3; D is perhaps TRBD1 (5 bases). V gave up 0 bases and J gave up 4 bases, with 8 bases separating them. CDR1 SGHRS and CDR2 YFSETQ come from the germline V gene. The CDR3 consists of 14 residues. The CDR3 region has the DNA TGCGCCAGCAGCTTGGCAGGGATAGGAAACACCATATATTTT. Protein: CASSLAGIGNTIYF. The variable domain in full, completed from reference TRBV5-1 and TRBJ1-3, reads KAGVTQTPRYLIKTRGQQVTLSCSPISGHRSVSWYQQTPGQGLQFLFEYFSETQRNKGNFPGRFSGRQFSNSRSEMNVSTLELGDSALYLCASSLAGIGNTIYFGEGSWLTVV.

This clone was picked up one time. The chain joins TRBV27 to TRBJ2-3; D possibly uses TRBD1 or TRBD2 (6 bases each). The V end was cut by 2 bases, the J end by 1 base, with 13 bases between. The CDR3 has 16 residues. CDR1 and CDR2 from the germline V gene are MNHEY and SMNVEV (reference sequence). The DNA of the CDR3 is TGTGCCAGCAGTTTACTCAAGGGGGAGGGCACAGATACGCAGTATTTT. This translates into CASSLLKGEGTDTQYF.

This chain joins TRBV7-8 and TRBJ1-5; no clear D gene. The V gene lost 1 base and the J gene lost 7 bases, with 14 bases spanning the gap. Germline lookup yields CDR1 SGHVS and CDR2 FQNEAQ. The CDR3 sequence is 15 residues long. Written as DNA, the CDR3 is TGTGCCAGCAGCTTAGGACGGGCAGTTTACCAGCCCCAGCATTTT. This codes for CASSLGRAVYQPQHF.

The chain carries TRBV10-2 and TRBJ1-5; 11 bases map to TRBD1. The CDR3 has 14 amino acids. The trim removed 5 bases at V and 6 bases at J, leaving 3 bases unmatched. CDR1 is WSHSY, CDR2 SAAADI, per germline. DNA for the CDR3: TGCGCCAGCAGTAAGGACAGGGGGCCTCAGCCCCAGCATTTT. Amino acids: CASSKDRGPQPQHF.

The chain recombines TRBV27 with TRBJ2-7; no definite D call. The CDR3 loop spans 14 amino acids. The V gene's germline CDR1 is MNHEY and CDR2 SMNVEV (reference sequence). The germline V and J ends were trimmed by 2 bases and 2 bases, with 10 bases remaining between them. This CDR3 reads CASSLRRPTYEQYF. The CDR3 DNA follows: TGTGCCAGCAGTTTACGGCGCCCAACCTACGAGCAGTACTTC.

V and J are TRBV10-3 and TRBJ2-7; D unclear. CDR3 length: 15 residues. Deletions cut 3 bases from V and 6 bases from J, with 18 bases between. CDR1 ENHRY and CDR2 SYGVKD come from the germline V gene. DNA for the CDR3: TGTGCCATCAGTGATTCCCGGCTGAAGCTTCCCGAGCAGTACTTC. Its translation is CAISDSRLKLPEQYF.